Each of the 26 T cell receptor beta chains below was sequenced from the same sample in a study of T cell repertoires in ileal Crohn's disease (dated 2019 in TCRdb). To prepare the library, the immunoSEQ multiplex PCR assay was applied. As stored in TCRdb, this immuneACCESS dataset retains in-frame rearrangements with V and J assigned. A fraction of the clones does not appear; measured against another copy, unresolved V genes explain less than half of the discrepancy, and the remainder lacks a known reason. The sample table records about 2,400 clones; about 76% of these occur just once. The ten most abundant clones make up approximately 10% of the sample. The material sequenced was ileal tissue. The receptors were sampled from an adult with Crohn's disease.

The gene calls are TRBV7-9 and TRBJ2-3; TRBD1 matches at 9 bases. In germline, CDR1 is SEHNR, CDR2 FQNEAQ (reference sequence). The CDR3 spans 17 residues. V lost 1 base, J lost 2 bases, and 7 bases stayed unmatched. CDR3 region: CASSLGTGTGITDTQYF. The CDR3 DNA reads as TGTGCCAGCAGCTTAGGCACCGGGACAGGGATCACAGATACGCAGTATTTT.

V is TRBV5-5 and J is TRBJ1-1; a weak D match, TRBD1 (5 bases). The CDR3 runs 14 residues. Germline values: CDR1 SGHKS, CDR2 YYEKEE (reference sequence). Deletions cut 0 bases from V and 1 base from J, with 7 bases between. In nucleotides, the CDR3 is TGTGCCAGCAGCTTGGGCAGGGCGAACACTGAAGCTTTCTTT. It yields the protein CASSLGRANTEAFF.

There are a few counts of this clone. This chain uses TRBV7-8 with TRBJ2-1, with 7 bases aligning to TRBD2. This CDR3 comprises 15 residues. V lost 1 base to trimming and J lost 2 bases; unmatched junction nucleotides: 2. CDR1 SGHVS and CDR2 FQNEAQ come from the germline V gene. For the CDR3, the DNA is TGTGCCAGCAGCTTAGGGACTAGTACCTACAATGAGCAGTTCTTC. This gives the protein CASSLGTSTYNEQFF.

The gene calls are TRBV7-2 and TRBJ2-1; 7 bases agree with TRBD2. With 4 bases clipped from V and 4 bases from J, the junction kept 7 bases outside the gene matches. Germline loops: CDR1 SGHTA, CDR2 FQGNSA. The CDR3 has 15 amino acids. Here the CDR3 reads CASSWAASGYNEQFF. The CDR3 nucleotides are TGTGCCAGCAGCTGGGCGGCTAGCGGTTACAATGAGCAGTTCTTC.

Note on this clone: The sample has other DNA sequences that encode this CDR3 too. This CDR3 reads CASSPGDRSYGYTF. CDR3 coding DNA: TGTGCCAGCTCACCGGGGGACAGAAGCTATGGCTACACCTTC. The V call is TRBV18, the J call TRBJ1-2, with TRBD1 matching over 7 bases. V lost 3 bases, J lost 4 bases, and 5 bases stayed unmatched. The V gene's germline CDR1 is KGHSH and CDR2 LQKENI. The CDR3 runs 14 residues.

This clone was counted a few times. The rearrangement joins TRBV15 to TRBJ2-5, with 10 bases fitting TRBD2. The CDR3 spans 15 residues. Germline loops: CDR1 LNHNV, CDR2 YYDKDF (reference sequence). After removal of 5 bases from V and 5 bases from J, the junction contained 8 bases not matched to a gene. The chain's CDR3 is CATSPLPGLAETQYF. For the CDR3, the DNA is TGTGCCACCAGCCCCCTCCCGGGACTAGCGGAGACCCAGTACTTC.

V is TRBV29-1 and J is TRBJ1-2; D gene ambiguous. This CDR3 is 14 amino acids long. Germline-derived CDR1 and CDR2 are SQVTM and ANQGSEA. The V and J ends lost 5 bases and 4 bases respectively, with 17 bases between them. CDR3 in DNA: TGCAGCGTTTCTAAGGTTGACGGAGGCTATGGCTACACCTTC. This gives the protein CSVSKVDGGYGYTF.

The chain recombines TRBV7-6 with TRBJ2-3; 9 bases are a match to TRBD1. V was pared by 5 bases and J by 8 bases, with 5 bases of the junction left unmatched. The CDR3 sequence is 13 residues long. The germline gives CDR1 SGHVS, CDR2 FNYEAQ. The CDR3 DNA follows: TGTGCCAGCAGCCCGAGGACAGGGGCTACGCAGTATTTT. Amino acid sequence: CASSPRTGATQYF.

This clone was observed a single time. The V and J genes are TRBV7-9 and TRBJ2-7; D gene unclear. This CDR3 region has 15 residues. The V end was cut by 1 base, the J end by 5 bases, with 15 bases between. Germline values: CDR1 SEHNR, CDR2 FQNEAQ (reference sequence). CDR3 DNA sequence: TGTGCCAGCAGCTTAGGATGGGCAGGCCTCGACGAGCAGTACGTC. Its translation: CASSLGWAGLDEQYV.

The chain couples TRBV11-3 to TRBJ1-2, with D perhaps TRBD1 (5 bases). With 5 bases removed from V and 5 bases from J, the gap between germline ends came to 12 bases. Germline CDR1 reads SGHNT; CDR2 reads YENEEA. CDR3 length equals 13 residues. CDR3 sequence (DNA): TGTGCCAGCAGCCCCCCCGACAGATATGGCTACACCTTC. This encodes CASSPPDRYGYTF.

V is TRBV19 and J is TRBJ2-3; the D gene is possibly TRBD2 (6 bases). The CDR3 consists of 16 residues. Germline CDR1 LNHDA, CDR2 SQIVND (reference sequence). V lost 3 bases and J lost 2, with 15 bases in between. This CDR3 is CASSIIGRTTTDTQYF. CDR3 coding DNA: TGTGCCAGTAGTATCATTGGAAGGACTACCACAGATACGCAGTATTTT. The complete variable domain, with remaining parts taken from reference TRBV19 and TRBJ2-3, reads DGGITQSPKYLFRKEGQNVTLSCEQNLNHDAMYWYRQDPGQGLRLIYYSQIVNDFQKGDIAEGYSVSREKKESFPLTVTSAQKNPTAFYLCASSIIGRTTTDTQYFGPGTRLTVL.

In regard to this clone: A read error may produce the germline difference seen at one junction end. The same CDR3 is also encoded by other DNA sequences in this sample. For the CDR3, the DNA is TGTGCCAGCAGCTTAGGCAGGGCCCATAATTCCCCCCTCCACTTT. Translation: CASSLGRAHNSPLHF. The V gene is TRBV7-6, the J gene TRBJ1-6, with D perhaps TRBD1 (5 bases). This CDR3 has 15 amino acids. Germline V lookup: CDR1 SGHVS, CDR2 FNYEAQ.

The CDR3 nucleotides read TGTGCCAGCAGCTTAGGGCAGGGGACTGAAGCTTTCTTT. This sequence encodes CASSLGQGTEAFF. The chain has TRBV11-1 and TRBJ1-1; D possibly corresponds to TRBD1 (6 bases). Germline assignment: CDR1 SGHAT and CDR2 FQDESV (reference sequence). Trimming pared 1 base from V and 5 bases from J, leaving 8 bases between. This CDR3 spans 13 amino acids.

The chain has TRBV2 and TRBJ1-4; D perhaps matches TRBD1 (5 bases). V dropped 6 bases and J dropped 0 bases, with 11 bases sitting between them. The germline V gene has CDR1 SNHLY and CDR2 FYNNEI. The CDR3 runs 15 residues. In DNA form, the CDR3 reads TGTGCCAGCAGCTCCCTGGGGCCAACTAATGAAAAACTGTTTTTT. It specifies CASSSLGPTNEKLFF.

This clone was detected only once. One junction end disagrees with the germline gene, perhaps due to a read error. The chain joins TRBV5-1 to TRBJ2-1; 11 nucleotides match TRBD2. CDR1 SGHRS and CDR2 YFSETQ come from the germline V gene. The CDR3 has 15 amino acids. CDR3 DNA: TGTGCCAGCAGCTACACTAGCGGGAGTTACAATGAGCAGTTCTTC. Translation gives CASSYTSGSYNEQFF.

The chain is built from TRBV9 and TRBJ2-6, with a tentative D call TRBD2 (5 bases). The ends were cut back, 2 bases at V and 0 bases at J, with 12 bases in the middle. This CDR3 comprises 17 residues. Germline loops: CDR1 SGDLS, CDR2 YYNGEE. CDR3 sequence (DNA): TGTGCCAGCAGCGTTGGACTGATGACCTCTGGGGCCAACGTCCTGACTTTC. Encoded protein: CASSVGLMTSGANVLTF.

The V gene is TRBV2, the J gene TRBJ2-3; 7 positions match TRBD2. V dropped 2 bases and J dropped 1; count of bases not matched to a gene: 6. CDR1 is SNHLY, CDR2 FYNNEI, per germline. The CDR3 covers 16 residues. The CDR3: CASSERASGRTDTQYF. The CDR3 DNA sequence: TGTGCCAGCAGTGAAAGGGCTAGCGGTCGCACAGATACGCAGTATTTT.

This chain links TRBV6-5 with TRBJ1-1, with D perhaps TRBD1 (5 bases). CDR3 length: 13 residues. CDR1 MNHEY and CDR2 SVGAGI come from the germline V gene. Trimming cost V 6 bases and J 1 base, with 9 bases left between them. CDR3 DNA sequence: TGTGCCAGCAGCCGACAGTCGAACACTGAAGCTTTCTTT. Protein product: CASSRQSNTEAFF.

This chain links TRBV7-8 with TRBJ2-6; D remains ambiguous. The CDR3 sequence is 15 residues long. Germline CDR1 SGHVS, CDR2 FQNEAQ. V shed 5 bases and J shed 4 bases, with 12 bases lying between them. In DNA, the CDR3 is TGTGCCAGCAGCCTAGGGCATTCGGGGGCCAACGTCCTGACTTTC. The encoded protein is CASSLGHSGANVLTF.

The V call is TRBV5-1, the J call TRBJ1-4; 7 bases map to TRBD1. V trimming: 5 bases; J trimming: 8 bases; junction bases outside the gene matches: 9. This CDR3 spans 14 amino acids. The germline V gene has CDR1 SGHRS and CDR2 YFSETQ. This chain's CDR3 is CASSFGQAGEKLFF. The CDR3 coding sequence is TGCGCCAGCAGTTTTGGACAGGCCGGGGAAAAACTGTTTTTT.

The chain links TRBV6-5 to TRBJ2-1; TRBD1 agrees at 9 bases. V shed 0 bases, J shed 8 bases, and the junction held 2 bases outside the gene matches. Germline CDR1 reads MNHEY; CDR2 reads SVGAGI. The CDR3 extends over 14 amino acids. The CDR3 region has the DNA TGTGCCAGCAGTTACTCGACAGGGGGGTATGAGCAGTTCTTC. It yields the protein CASSYSTGGYEQFF.

This chain links TRBV29-1 with TRBJ1-3; a weak D match, TRBD1 (5 bases). The CDR3 loop spans 13 amino acids. Germline V gene data show CDR1 as SQVTM and CDR2 as ANQGSEA. V was cut by 2 bases and J by 4 bases, with 9 bases left in between. The CDR3 coding sequence is TGCAGCGTTGAACAGGGTAGAGGAAACACCATATATTTT. This sequence encodes CSVEQGRGNTIYF.

The chain links TRBV6-5 to TRBJ1-1, with D unresolved. This CDR3 is built from 13 residues. CDR1 MNHEY and CDR2 SVGAGI come from the germline V gene. Trimming took 3 bases from V and 5 from J, leaving 10 bases between them. This CDR3 is CASSYDSGTEAFF. DNA of the CDR3: TGTGCCAGCAGTTATGACTCCGGGACTGAAGCTTTCTTT.

V usage is TRBV7-2 and J usage is TRBJ2-2; perhaps TRBD2 as D (5 bases). Per germline, CDR1 SGHTA and CDR2 FQGNSA. V dropped 7 bases and J dropped 5 bases, with 14 bases sitting between them. The CDR3 contains 14 residues. This CDR3 is CASNKGGKTGELFF. The CDR3 DNA sequence: TGTGCCAGCAACAAAGGAGGCAAAACCGGGGAGCTGTTTTTT.

This clone was observed a handful of times. The CDR3 DNA sequence: TGTGCCAGCAGCTTGAATAGTAGGGACAGGGGGGGGTTAGAGACCCAGTACTTC. Translated: CASSLNSRDRGGLETQYF. The rearrangement joins TRBV5-4 to TRBJ2-5; 11 bases line up with TRBD1. The trim removed 1 base at V and 4 bases at J, leaving 12 bases unmatched. CDR1 SGHNT and CDR2 YYREEE come from the germline V gene (reference sequence). The CDR3 consists of 18 residues.

The chain carries TRBV11-3 and TRBJ1-6; TRBD1 aligns across 7 bases. The CDR3 totals 14 residues. Germline V gene sequence: CDR1 SGHNT, CDR2 YENEEA. V lost 6 bases and J lost 8; bases outside the gene matches: 7. CDR3 DNA sequence: TGTGCCAGCAGAACCGGGACAGCTCATTCACCCCTCCACTTT. It translates to CASRTGTAHSPLHF.